Following are 28 T cell receptor beta chains from one sample sequenced in a study of T cells after yellow fever vaccination. Via MiXCR, TCRdb re-called the 5' RACE reads, giving one row per CDR3 protein. The repertoire holds a few hundred thousand distinct CDR3 sequences, around 5.2% seen once, with around 3.3% in the top ten. Sequencing was performed on CD4+ T cells sorted from PBMCs, taken on the day of the yellow fever booster vaccination. Every receptor here comes from a young man who received the YFV17D yellow fever vaccine.

In this sample, this clonotype turned up many times. This rearrangement joins TRBV7-2 to TRBJ2-3, with unresolved D. Germline V gene data show CDR1 as SGHTA and CDR2 as FQGNSA. The CDR3 contains 14 residues. Trimming shortened V by 8 bases and J by 1 base, and 13 bases separated the two germline ends. The CDR3 DNA reads TGTGCCAGCCGCCCGGCATTCGGCACAGATACGCAGTATTTT. As protein: CASRPAFGTDTQYF.

Many counts were recorded for this clonotype. The CDR3 nucleotides are TGTGCCACCAGTCACTGGACAGGGGGCTTTGGTAATCAGCCCCAGCATTTT. This gives the protein CATSHWTGGFGNQPQHF. This chain joins TRBV24-1 and TRBJ1-5, with 11 nucleotides matching TRBD1. CDR1 and CDR2 (germline): KGHDR, SFDVKD. This CDR3 comprises 17 residues. V lost 6 bases and J lost 4; bases outside the gene matches: 10.

This chain connects TRBV20-1 to TRBJ1-2; maybe TRBD1 (6 bases). V lost 6 bases and J 2 bases, leaving 13 bases between the germline ends. Germline V gene sequence: CDR1 DFQATT, CDR2 SNEGSKA (reference sequence). The CDR3 contains 13 residues. In DNA, the CDR3 is TGCAGTGCCCCGGACAGAAGCAACTATGGCTACACCTTC. Protein sequence: CSAPDRSNYGYTF.

This clonotype was seen a few times. J is TRBJ2-1 and V is TRBV12-3 or TRBV12-4; TRBD2 agrees at 7 bases. The CDR3 totals 13 residues. V lost 3 bases and J lost 8; bases outside the gene matches: 4. In DNA form, the CDR3 reads TGTGCCAGCAGTTTTGCGGGGGTCGATGAGCAGTTCTTC. It yields the protein CASSFAGVDEQFF.

The chain employs TRBV3-1 and TRBJ2-6; D is uncertain. Germline V gene data show CDR1 as LGHDT and CDR2 as YNNKEL (reference sequence). The CDR3 spans 12 residues. The V end was cut by 5 bases, the J end by 4 bases, with 3 bases between. CDR3 residues: CASSIGANVLTF. CDR3 DNA sequence: TGTGCCAGCAGCATCGGGGCCAACGTCCTGACTTTC.

The sample holds a few counts of this clonotype. The rearrangement joins TRBV5-4 to TRBJ1-2; no reliable D call. The germline V gene encodes CDR1 SGHNT and CDR2 YYREEE (reference sequence). Trimming shortened V by 3 bases and J by 3 bases, and 9 bases separated the two germline ends. This CDR3 has 13 residues. The CDR3 loop reads CASSSDEYYGYTF. CDR3 sequence (DNA): TGTGCCAGCAGCTCAGACGAGTACTATGGCTACACCTTC. Complete variable domain (other parts from reference TRBV5-4 and TRBJ1-2): ETGVTQSPTHLIKTRGQQVTLRCSSQSGHNTVSWYQQALGQGPQFIFQYYREEENGRGNFPPRFSGLQFPNYSSELNVNALELDDSALYLCASSSDEYYGYTFGSGTRLTVV.

The V call is TRBV2, the J call TRBJ2-5, with 7 bases lining up with TRBD1. CDR1 is SNHLY and CDR2 is FYNNEI in the germline V gene. The CDR3 loop spans 14 amino acids. The ends lost 6 bases at V and 5 bases at J; junction bases unmatched: 9. The CDR3 sequence: CASRDRTAAETQYF. The CDR3, as DNA: TGTGCCAGCAGGGACAGGACTGCCGCGGAGACCCAGTACTTC.

This clonotype came up many times. V and J are TRBV7-2 and TRBJ2-6, with unresolved D. This CDR3 contains 14 residues. Trimming took off 3 bases at V and 4 bases at J, with 7 bases between the two ends. Germline V CDR1 and CDR2: SGHTA, FQGNSA. CDR3 nucleotide sequence: TGTGCCAGCAGCTTTTTCGGGGGGGCCAACGTCCTGACTTTC. Translating it yields CASSFFGGANVLTF.

This clonotype has at least ten counts. The CDR3, as DNA: TGTGCCATCAGTGGGCGAGCGGGGGGAACCACAGATACGCAGTATTTT. It codes for CAISGRAGGTTDTQYF. The chain recombines TRBV10-3 with TRBJ2-3; TRBD2 matches at 9 bases. This CDR3 is 16 amino acids long. After removal of 4 bases from V and 2 bases from J, the junction contained 7 bases not matched to a gene. Germline CDR1 is ENHRY and CDR2 is SYGVKD.

The rearrangement uses TRBV25-1 and TRBJ1-3, with D uncertain. V was pared by 3 bases and J by 1 base, with 10 bases between. CDR3 length equals 15 residues. CDR1 is MGHDK and CDR2 is SYGVNS in the germline V gene. CDR3 bases: TGTGCCAGCAGTGATCCTACCAAATCTGGAAACACCATATATTTT. Translation gives CASSDPTKSGNTIYF.

V and J are TRBV5-1 and TRBJ2-6; D is perhaps TRBD1 or TRBD2 (6 bases each). This CDR3 comprises 16 residues. Germline V lookup: CDR1 SGHRS, CDR2 YFSETQ. With 0 bases removed from V and 4 bases from J, the gap between germline ends came to 11 bases. CDR3 bases: TGCGCCAGCAGCTTGGATAGGGGGGCCGGGGCCAACGTCCTGACTTTC. Translated: CASSLDRGAGANVLTF.

V and J are TRBV28 and TRBJ1-6, with a possible D match to TRBD1 (6 bases). V lost 5 bases and J lost 6, with 11 bases in between. Germline V CDR1 and CDR2: MDHEN, SYDVKM. CDR3 length equals 14 residues. The CDR3 loop reads CASSTGGTNSPLHF. The DNA for the CDR3 is TGTGCCAGCAGTACCGGGGGCACTAATTCACCCCTCCACTTT.

This clonotype was counted ten times or more. The CDR3 here is CAWSLSRDTQYF. In nucleotides, the CDR3 is TGTGCCTGGAGTCTCAGCAGGGATACGCAGTATTTT. V gene TRBV30 combines with J gene TRBJ2-3, with D hard to call. Germline V lookup: CDR1 GTSNPN, CDR2 SVGIG (reference sequence). The CDR3 is 12 amino acids. With 2 bases removed from V and 6 bases from J, the gap between germline ends came to 9 bases.

This clonotype has ten or more counts. The CDR3 sequence is CASSLIGEDTEAFF. For the CDR3, the DNA is TGCGCCAGCAGCTTGATTGGCGAGGACACTGAAGCTTTCTTT. The chain links TRBV5-1 to TRBJ1-1, with no clear D. The V gene lost 1 base and the J gene lost 3 bases, with 10 bases spanning the gap. Germline CDR1 reads SGHRS; CDR2 reads YFSETQ. CDR3 size: 14 residues. The complete variable domain, with remaining parts taken from reference TRBV5-1 and TRBJ1-1, reads KAGVTQTPRYLIKTRGQQVTLSCSPISGHRSVSWYQQTPGQGLQFLFEYFSETQRNKGNFPGRFSGRQFSNSRSEMNVSTLELGDSALYLCASSLIGEDTEAFFGQGTRLTVV.

This clonotype came up many times. The rearrangement uses TRBV4-3 and TRBJ1-2; 8 bases align to TRBD1. This CDR3 is 14 amino acids long. CDR1 is LGHNA, CDR2 YSLEER, per germline. J lost 2 bases, V lost 4 bases, and 3 bases had no gene match. The CDR3: CASSPGQDNYGYTF. The CDR3 nucleotides read TGCGCCAGCAGCCCGGGACAGGACAACTATGGCTACACCTTC.

The chain uses TRBV2 and TRBJ2-1; possibly TRBD1 or TRBD2 for D (5 bases each). The CDR3 has 15 residues. Between the trimmed V and J ends, which lost 3 bases and 0 bases, there was a span of 9 bases. Germline values: CDR1 SNHLY, CDR2 FYNNEI. The CDR3 here is CASSEGRVSYNEQFF. The CDR3 nucleotides read TGTGCCAGCAGTGAGGGGCGGGTCTCCTACAATGAGCAGTTCTTC.

The V and J genes are TRBV2 and TRBJ2-7; the D is unclear. The CDR3 consists of 14 residues. V lost 6 bases and J 0 bases, leaving 12 bases between the germline ends. Germline lookup yields CDR1 SNHLY and CDR2 FYNNEI. This CDR3 reads CASSLSYTSYEQYF. The DNA of the CDR3 is TGTGCCAGCAGCCTATCTTATACCTCCTACGAGCAGTACTTC.

This clonotype was observed at least ten times. The CDR3 here is CASSYSIGGNYGYTF. The CDR3 bases are TGTGCCAGCAGTTACTCGATCGGGGGAAACTATGGCTACACCTTC. V gene TRBV6-5 combines with J gene TRBJ1-2, with D possibly being TRBD1 (5 bases). V shed 0 bases and J shed 2 bases, with 10 bases lying between them. This CDR3 comprises 15 residues. CDR1 MNHEY and CDR2 SVGAGI come from the germline V gene.

The rearrangement joins TRBV2 to TRBJ2-3; 8 nucleotides align to TRBD1. Germline CDR1 reads SNHLY; CDR2 reads FYNNEI. The CDR3 is made up of 14 amino acids. V shed 8 bases and J 5 bases; nucleotides not matched to a gene: 9. The CDR3 DNA sequence: TGTGCCAGCCTTGGACAGGGAGTGGGAGATACGCAGTATTTT. It codes for CASLGQGVGDTQYF.

The chain combines TRBV6-6 with TRBJ2-1; 12 nucleotides agree with TRBD2. V was pared by 7 bases and J by 6 bases, with 7 bases of the junction left unmatched. Germline V lookup: CDR1 MNHNY, CDR2 SVGAGI (reference sequence). The CDR3 has 15 amino acids. The CDR3 loop is CASKASGGAGNEQFF. For the CDR3, the DNA is TGTGCCAGCAAGGCTAGCGGGGGGGCAGGCAATGAGCAGTTCTTC.

This clonotype has more than one count but fewer than ten. The genes are TRBV2 and TRBJ2-7; 7 bases map to TRBD2. From germline, CDR1 is SNHLY and CDR2 FYNNEI. The CDR3 covers 11 residues. Trimming at V came to 7 bases and at J to 9 bases, leaving 6 bases not matched to a gene. The CDR3 sequence is CASKGGTGQYF. The DNA of the CDR3 is TGTGCCAGCAAGGGAGGGACCGGGCAGTACTTC.

The rearrangement joins TRBV4-3 to TRBJ1-4; D is ambiguous. The CDR3 spans 16 residues. Germline lookup yields CDR1 LGHNA and CDR2 YSLEER. The V end lost 6 bases, the J end lost 8 bases, and 22 bases lay between the germline ends. CDR3 sequence: CASSLRSGPGGEKLFF. CDR3 in DNA: TGCGCCAGCAGTCTTCGCTCCGGACCGGGAGGGGAAAAACTGTTTTTT.

V and J are TRBV6-4 and TRBJ1-2; D is unclear. The CDR3 contains 13 residues. The ends were cut back, 6 bases at V and 8 bases at J, with 16 bases in the middle. Germline CDR1 is MRHNA and CDR2 is SNTAGT. The CDR3 loop is CASRPGQSEGYTF. In nucleotides, the CDR3 is TGTGCCAGCAGACCCGGGCAAAGCGAAGGCTACACCTTC.

This clonotype was counted only a few times. The chain is built from TRBV3-1 and TRBJ1-4; D gene uncertain. V gave up 0 bases and J gave up 10 bases, with 12 bases separating them. Germline values: CDR1 LGHDT, CDR2 YNNKEL (reference sequence). This CDR3 has 14 residues. CDR3 sequence reads: CASSQESNGGKLFF. The CDR3 DNA sequence: TGTGCCAGCAGCCAAGAGTCGAACGGAGGAAAACTGTTTTTT.

This clonotype has a count of ten or more. CDR3 coding DNA: TGTGCCAGCAGCCAAGAACTGGCGGGGGTGGAGACCCAGTACTTC. This encodes CASSQELAGVETQYF. The V call is TRBV14, the J call TRBJ2-5; TRBD2 aligns across 7 bases. Germline-derived CDR1 and CDR2 are SGHDN and FVKESK. V was clipped by 0 bases and J by 5 bases; unmatched bases: 6. The CDR3 spans 15 residues.

This clonotype was detected many times. The rearrangement links TRBV4-2 to TRBJ1-1; no clear D gene. In germline, CDR1 is LGHNA, CDR2 YNFKEQ. The CDR3 extends over 9 amino acids. V dropped 7 bases and J dropped 6 bases, with 3 bases sitting between them. The DNA of the CDR3 is TGTGCCAGCAACGCTGAAGCTTTCTTT. Translating it yields CASNAEAFF.

This clonotype came up many times. The chain has TRBV14 and TRBJ1-1, with D maybe TRBD1 (5 bases). CDR1 and CDR2 from the germline V gene are SGHDN and FVKESK. This CDR3 is 15 amino acids long. Trimming cost V 2 bases and J 11 bases, with 21 bases left between them. The CDR3 region is CASSQRDPTEGRAFF. The CDR3 nucleotides read TGTGCCAGCAGCCAACGGGACCCGACGGAAGGGCGGGCTTTCTTT.

This chain connects TRBV24-1 to TRBJ1-2, with TRBD1 matching 7 bases. This CDR3 contains 16 residues. Losses at the gene ends were 2 bases for V and 1 base for J; bases not matched to a gene: 6. Germline assignment: CDR1 KGHDR and CDR2 SFDVKD. DNA for the CDR3: TGTGCCACCAGTGATTCTCGGACAGGCGATAACTATGGCTACACCTTC. Its translation is CATSDSRTGDNYGYTF.